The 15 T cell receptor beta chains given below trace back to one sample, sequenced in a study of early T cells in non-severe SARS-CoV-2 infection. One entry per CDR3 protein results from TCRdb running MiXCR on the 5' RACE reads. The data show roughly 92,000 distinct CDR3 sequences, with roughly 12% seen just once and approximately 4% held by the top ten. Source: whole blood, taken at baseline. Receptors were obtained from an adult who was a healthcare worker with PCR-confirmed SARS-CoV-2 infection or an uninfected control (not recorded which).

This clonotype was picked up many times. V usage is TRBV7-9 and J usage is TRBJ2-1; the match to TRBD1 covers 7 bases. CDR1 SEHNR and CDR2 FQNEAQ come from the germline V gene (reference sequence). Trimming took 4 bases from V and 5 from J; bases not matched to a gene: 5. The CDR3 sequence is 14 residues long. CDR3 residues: CASSSRDRHNEQFF. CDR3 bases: TGTGCCAGCAGCTCCCGGGACAGACACAATGAGCAGTTCTTC.

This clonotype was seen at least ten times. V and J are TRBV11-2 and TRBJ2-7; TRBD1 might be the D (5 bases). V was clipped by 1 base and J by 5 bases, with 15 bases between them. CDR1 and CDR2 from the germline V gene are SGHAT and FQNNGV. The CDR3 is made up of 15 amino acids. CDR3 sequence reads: CASSLVRVGLHEQYF. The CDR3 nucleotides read TGTGCCAGCAGCTTAGTCAGGGTCGGCCTCCACGAGCAGTACTTC.

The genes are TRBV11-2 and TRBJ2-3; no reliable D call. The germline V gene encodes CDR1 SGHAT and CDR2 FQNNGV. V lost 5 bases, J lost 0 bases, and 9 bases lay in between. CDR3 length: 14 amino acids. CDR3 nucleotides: TGTGCCAGCAGCCCCCTCAGAAGCACAGATACGCAGTATTTT. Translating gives CASSPLRSTDTQYF.

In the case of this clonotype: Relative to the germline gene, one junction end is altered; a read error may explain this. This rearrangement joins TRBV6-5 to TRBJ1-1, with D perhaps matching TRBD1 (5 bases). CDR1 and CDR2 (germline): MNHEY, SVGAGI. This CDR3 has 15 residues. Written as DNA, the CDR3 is TGTGCCAGCACTTACGGGGCGCAGGGCTACACTGAAGCTTTCTTT. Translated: CASTYGAQGYTEAFF.

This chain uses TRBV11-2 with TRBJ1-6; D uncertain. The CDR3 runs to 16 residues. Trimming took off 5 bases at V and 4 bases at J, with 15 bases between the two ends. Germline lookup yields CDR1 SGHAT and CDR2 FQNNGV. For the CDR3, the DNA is TGTGCCAGCAGCATCCGGGTCGCCGATTATAATTCACCCCTCCACTTT. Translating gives CASSIRVADYNSPLHF.

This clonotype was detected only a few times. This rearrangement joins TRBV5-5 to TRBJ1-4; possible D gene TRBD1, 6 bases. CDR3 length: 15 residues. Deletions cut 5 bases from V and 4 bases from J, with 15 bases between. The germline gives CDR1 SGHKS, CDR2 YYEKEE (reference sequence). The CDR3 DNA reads TGTGCCAGCAGTCTCGTATCGGACAGTAATGAAAAACTGTTTTTT. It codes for CASSLVSDSNEKLFF.

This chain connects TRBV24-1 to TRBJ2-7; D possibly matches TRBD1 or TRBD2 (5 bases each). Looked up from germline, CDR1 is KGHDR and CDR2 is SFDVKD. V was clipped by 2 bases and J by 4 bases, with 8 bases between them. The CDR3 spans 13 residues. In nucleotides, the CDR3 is TGTGCCACCAGTGATTATGGGGGTTACGAGCAGTACTTC. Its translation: CATSDYGGYEQYF.

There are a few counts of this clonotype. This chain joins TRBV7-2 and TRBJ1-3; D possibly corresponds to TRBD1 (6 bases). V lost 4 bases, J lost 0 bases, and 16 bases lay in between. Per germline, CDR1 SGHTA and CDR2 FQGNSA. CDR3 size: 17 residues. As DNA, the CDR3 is TGTGCCAGCAGCTGGCAGGGGCTAAGGGGCTCTGGAAACACCATATATTTT. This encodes CASSWQGLRGSGNTIYF. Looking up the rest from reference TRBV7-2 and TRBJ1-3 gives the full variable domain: GAGVSQSPSNKVTEKGKDVELRCDPISGHTALYWYRQSLGQGLEFLIYFQGNSAPDKSGLPSDRFSAERTGGSVSTLTIQRTQQEDSAVYLCASSWQGLRGSGNTIYFGEGSWLTVV.

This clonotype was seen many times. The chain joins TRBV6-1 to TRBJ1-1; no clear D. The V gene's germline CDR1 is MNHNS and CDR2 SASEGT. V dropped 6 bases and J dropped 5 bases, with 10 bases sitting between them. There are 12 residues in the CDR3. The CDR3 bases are TGTGCCAGCAGGGGGATTCTAACTGAAGCTTTCTTT. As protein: CASRGILTEAFF.

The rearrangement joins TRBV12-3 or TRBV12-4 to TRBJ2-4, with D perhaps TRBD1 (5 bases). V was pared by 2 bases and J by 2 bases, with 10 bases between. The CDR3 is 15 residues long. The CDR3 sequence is CASSLRGGSKNIQYF. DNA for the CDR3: TGTGCCAGCAGTTTAAGGGGTGGGTCCAAAAACATTCAGTACTTC.

Here the CDR3 reads CASSYYREGELFF. The CDR3 DNA follows: TGTGCCAGCAGCTACTACAGGGAAGGGGAGCTGTTTTTT. This rearrangement joins TRBV11-2 to TRBJ2-2, with D perhaps matching TRBD1 (6 bases). The CDR3 covers 13 residues. V lost 4 bases, J lost 8 bases, and 11 bases lay in between. Germline assignment: CDR1 SGHAT and CDR2 FQNNGV.

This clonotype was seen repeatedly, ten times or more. CDR3 nucleotides: TGTGCCAGCAGCCCCCTCGGGACGGCGGCTCCCCTAGGCTACACCTTC. This gives the protein CASSPLGTAAPLGYTF. The chain couples TRBV28 to TRBJ1-2, with D maybe TRBD1 (5 bases). Trimming stripped 6 bases from V and 8 bases from J, with 25 bases between. The germline CDR1 and CDR2 sequences are MDHEN and SYDVKM. CDR3 size: 16 residues.

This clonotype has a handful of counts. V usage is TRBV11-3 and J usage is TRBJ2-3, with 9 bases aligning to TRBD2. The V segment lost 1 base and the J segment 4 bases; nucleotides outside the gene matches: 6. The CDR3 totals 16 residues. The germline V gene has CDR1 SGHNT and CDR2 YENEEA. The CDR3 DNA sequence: TGTGCCAGCAGCTTAGTTCTAGCGGGGCGATCAGATACGCAGTATTTT. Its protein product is CASSLVLAGRSDTQYF.

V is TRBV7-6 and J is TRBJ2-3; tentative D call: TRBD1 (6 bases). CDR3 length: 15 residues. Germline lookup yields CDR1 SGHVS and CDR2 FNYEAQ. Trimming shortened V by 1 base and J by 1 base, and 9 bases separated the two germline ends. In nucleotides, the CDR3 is TGTGCCAGCAGCTTAGGTCGGACAGGCACAGATACGCAGTATTTT. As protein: CASSLGRTGTDTQYF.

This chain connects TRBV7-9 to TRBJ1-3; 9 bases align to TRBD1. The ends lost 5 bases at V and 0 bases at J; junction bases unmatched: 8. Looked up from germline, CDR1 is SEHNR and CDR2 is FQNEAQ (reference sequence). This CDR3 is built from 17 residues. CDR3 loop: CASSHAGTGSSGNTIYF. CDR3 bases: TGTGCCAGCAGCCACGCCGGGACAGGGTCCTCTGGAAACACCATATATTTT.